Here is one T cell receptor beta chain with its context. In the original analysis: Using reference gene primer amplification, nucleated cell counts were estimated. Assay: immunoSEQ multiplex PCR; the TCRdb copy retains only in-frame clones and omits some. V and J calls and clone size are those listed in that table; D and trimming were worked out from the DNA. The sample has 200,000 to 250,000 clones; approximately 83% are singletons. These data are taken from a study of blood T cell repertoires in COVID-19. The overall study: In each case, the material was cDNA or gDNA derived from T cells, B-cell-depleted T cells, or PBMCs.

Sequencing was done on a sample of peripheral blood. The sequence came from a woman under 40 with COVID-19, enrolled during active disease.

The CDR3 reads CASSFGSTSGLAKNIQYF. The CDR3 nucleotides are TGTGCCAGCAGCTTCGGGTCGACTAGCGGACTAGCCAAAAACATTCAGTACTTC. V usage is TRBV7-9 and J usage is TRBJ2-4; 9 nucleotides match TRBD2. Germline-derived CDR1 and CDR2 are SEHNR and FQNEAQ (reference sequence). The trim removed 3 bases at V and 0 bases at J, leaving 9 bases unmatched. This CDR3 has 18 residues. The entire variable domain, with the rest obtained from reference TRBV7-9 and TRBJ2-4, is as follows: DTGVSQNPRHKITKRGQNVTFRCDPISEHNRLYWYRQTLGQGPEFLTYFQNEAQLEKSRLLSDRFSAERPKGSFSTLEIQRTEQGDSAMYLCASSFGSTSGLAKNIQYFGAGTRLSVL.